This T cell receptor (beta chain) was profiled in a study of T cell responses to AZD1222 COVID-19 vaccine. Produced via immunoSEQ multiplex PCR; TCRdb's table is partial and in-frame only. The sample shows about 140,000 clones, about nine tenths of them seen only once. Worth noting for this clone: Its antigen is not identified.

Study results and limitations: Baseline seropositives among AZD1222 recipients totaled only 5 to 7.

Specimen: peripheral blood, collected on day 0 of AZD1222 vaccination. This TCR was recovered from an adult in good health.

CDR3 DNA: TGTGCCAGCAGGGACGGAGCCACCTACGAGCAGTACTTC. Protein product: CASRDGATYEQYF. The V gene is TRBV2, the J gene TRBJ2-7; D gene ambiguous. V was clipped by 6 bases and J by 2 bases, with 11 bases between them. CDR1 is SNHLY and CDR2 is FYNNEI in the germline V gene. The CDR3 is 13 amino acids. The complete variable domain, with remaining parts taken from reference TRBV2 and TRBJ2-7, reads EPEVTQTPSHQVTQMGQEVILRCVPISNHLYFYWYRQILGQKVEFLVSFYNNEISEKSEIFDDQFSVERPDGSNFTLKIRSTKLEDSAMYFCASRDGATYEQYFGPGTRLTVT.